These 12 T cell receptor beta chains share one sample of origin, sequenced in a study of cytomegalovirus exposure and HLA in healthy donors. Researchers ran the PCR with 60 Vbeta and 13 Jbeta primers. Sequencing was performed with immunoSEQ multiplex PCR; in TCRdb, only in-frame clones are kept and a portion is missing. The sample lists 120,000 to 150,000 clones, around four fifths occurring once. The source material was PBMCs. The source of these receptors is a boy younger than 10 in good health and CMV-seronegative.

There are a few counts of this clone. V is TRBV29-1 and J is TRBJ1-4, with D unclear. Germline V gene lookup returns CDR1 SQVTM and CDR2 ANQGSEA. This CDR3 region has 12 residues. Trimming removed 0 bases from V and 8 bases from J, with 7 bases in between. CDR3 sequence (DNA): TGCAGCGTTGAAGACAGGCGCGAAAAACTGTTTTTT. As protein: CSVEDRREKLFF. Full variable domain (missing parts from reference TRBV29-1 and TRBJ1-4): SAVISQKPSRDICQRGTSLTIQCQVDSQVTMMFWYRQQPGQSLTLIATANQGSEATYESGFVIDKFPISRPNLTFSTLTVSNMSPEDSSIYLCSVEDRREKLFFGSGTQLSVL.

This clone was found once. The CDR3 reads CASSLAGGERAYYEQYF. As DNA, the CDR3 is TGTGCCAGCAGCTTGGCCGGTGGGGAGCGGGCCTATTACGAGCAGTACTTC. The rearrangement links TRBV5-6 to TRBJ2-7; possibly TRBD2 for D (6 bases). The V gene lost 0 bases and the J gene lost 4 bases, with 20 bases spanning the gap. The CDR3 loop spans 17 amino acids. Germline lookup yields CDR1 SGHDT and CDR2 YYEEEE.

The J gene is TRBJ1-2, the V gene TRBV19; tentatively, D is TRBD1 (6 bases). V lost 2 bases and J 5 bases, leaving 12 bases between the germline ends. Germline V gene sequence: CDR1 LNHDA, CDR2 SQIVND (reference sequence). CDR3 length: 14 amino acids. The CDR3 DNA is TGTGCCAGTAGTATACGTGGGGGCTGGTATGGCTACACCTTC. This encodes CASSIRGGWYGYTF.

V and J are TRBV29-1 and TRBJ2-4; 8 bases are shared with TRBD1. V gave up 7 bases and J gave up 8 bases; unmatched junction bases: 4. Germline V gene sequence: CDR1 SQVTM, CDR2 ANQGSEA. The CDR3 spans 11 residues. CDR3 nucleotide sequence: TGCAGCGCAGGACAGGGTGACATTCAGTACTTC. Its protein product is CSAGQGDIQYF.

This clone was counted a few times. V and J are TRBV29-1 and TRBJ2-5; TRBD1 is a possible D gene (6 bases). Germline V gene sequence: CDR1 SQVTM, CDR2 ANQGSEA. V was shortened by 6 bases and J by 0 bases, with 11 bases between the two germline ends. This CDR3 has 13 amino acids. CDR3 DNA: TGCAGCGTCAACACAGGGTACCAAGAGACCCAGTACTTC. It yields the protein CSVNTGYQETQYF.

This clone was observed a few times. The rearrangement links TRBV2 to TRBJ2-7; weak D call: TRBD2 (6 bases). V shed 5 bases and J shed 3 bases, with 14 bases lying between them. Germline values: CDR1 SNHLY, CDR2 FYNNEI. The CDR3 spans 14 residues. The CDR3 coding sequence is TGTGCCAGCAGTTGGAGGGAAAGAGACTACGAGCAGTACTTC. Protein product: CASSWRERDYEQYF.

The chain carries TRBV6-5 and TRBJ1-1; D is ambiguous. CDR3 length: 14 residues. Per the germline V gene, CDR1 is MNHEY and CDR2 is SVGAGI. With 8 bases removed from V and 0 bases from J, the gap between germline ends came to 13 bases. The DNA for the CDR3 is TGTGCCAGCGGGAGAGAATTACTGAACACTGAAGCTTTCTTT. It yields the protein CASGRELLNTEAFF.

The rearrangement links TRBV4-1 to TRBJ2-7, with TRBD1 matching 8 bases. CDR1 and CDR2 (germline): MGHRA, YSYEKL. This CDR3 comprises 16 residues. The V segment lost 3 bases and the J segment 0 bases; nucleotides outside the gene matches: 7. The CDR3 sequence: CASSHSRDRSSYEQYF. The CDR3 DNA reads TGCGCCAGCAGCCACTCTAGGGACAGGAGCTCCTACGAGCAGTACTTC.

The chain recombines TRBV5-4 with TRBJ1-6; D is unresolved. The CDR3 is 14 residues long. V was pared by 4 bases and J by 9 bases, with 14 bases between. Germline CDR1 is SGHNT and CDR2 is YYREEE (reference sequence). The CDR3 reads CASSPRGIGSPLHF. CDR3 DNA sequence: TGTGCCAGCAGCCCCCGGGGTATCGGTTCACCCCTCCACTTT. Drawing the rest from reference TRBV5-4 and TRBJ1-6, the complete variable domain is ETGVTQSPTHLIKTRGQQVTLRCSSQSGHNTVSWYQQALGQGPQFIFQYYREEENGRGNFPPRFSGLQFPNYSSELNVNALELDDSALYLCASSPRGIGSPLHFGNGTRLTVT.

The chain has TRBV7-2 and TRBJ1-4; 7 bases align to TRBD1. Germline V CDR1 and CDR2: SGHTA, FQGNSA. The CDR3 spans 15 residues. Trimming took 5 bases from V and 8 from J; bases not matched to a gene: 11. CDR3 residues: CASSTRQGLSEKLFF. The CDR3 DNA reads as TGTGCCAGCAGCACGCGACAGGGTCTTAGCGAAAAACTGTTTTTT. Using reference TRBV7-2 and TRBJ1-4 for the parts outside the CDR3, the full variable domain is GAGVSQSPSNKVTEKGKDVELRCDPISGHTALYWYRQSLGQGLEFLIYFQGNSAPDKSGLPSDRFSAERTGGSVSTLTIQRTQQEDSAVYLCASSTRQGLSEKLFFGSGTQLSVL.

V usage is TRBV11-3 and J usage is TRBJ2-7, with D uncertain. V lost 5 bases, J lost 3 bases, and 11 bases lay in between. This CDR3 spans 13 amino acids. Per germline, CDR1 SGHNT and CDR2 YENEEA. This chain's CDR3 is CASSRSVDYEQYF. The CDR3 DNA sequence: TGTGCCAGCAGCCGGTCCGTCGACTACGAGCAGTACTTC.

The chain has TRBV6-5 and TRBJ2-1, with D unresolved. The germline V gene has CDR1 MNHEY and CDR2 SVGAGI. Between the trimmed V and J ends, which lost 5 bases and 9 bases, there was a span of 11 bases. The CDR3 sequence is 12 residues long. CDR3 in DNA: TGTGCCAGCAGTAGAGAAGTAATTGAGCAGTTCTTC. It specifies CASSREVIEQFF.